Each of the 10 T cell receptor beta chains below was sequenced from the same sample in a study of T cells after yellow fever vaccination. MiXCR, run by TCRdb on the 5' RACE reads, gives a single entry per CDR3 protein. This sample has some 100,000 distinct CDR3 sequences, with 8.9% found just once. Specimen: CD8+ T cells not binding an NS4B(214-222) dextramer, sorted from PBMCs, collected around 15 days after the first yellow fever vaccination. Receptors originate from a man between 18 and 29 years old who received the YFV17D yellow fever vaccine.

This rearrangement joins TRBV5-6 to TRBJ2-3, with D possibly TRBD2 on 6 matching bases. Per the germline V gene, CDR1 is SGHDT and CDR2 is YYEEEE. Trimming shortened V by 3 bases and J by 10 bases, and 15 bases separated the two germline ends. The CDR3 loop spans 13 amino acids. The CDR3, as DNA: TGTGCCAGCAGCTACCTCGACCCGGGGGCGCAGTATTTT. Residues: CASSYLDPGAQYF.

In this sample, this clonotype turned up a few times. The genes are TRBV4-1 and TRBJ2-5; tentative D call: TRBD1 (5 bases). V was cut by 1 base and J by 5 bases, with 14 bases left in between. CDR3 length: 15 residues. Germline values: CDR1 MGHRA, CDR2 YSYEKL. The CDR3, as DNA: TGCGCCAGCAGCCAAGTCAGGGTAGAAGTCGAGACCCAGTACTTC. It yields the protein CASSQVRVEVETQYF.

In this sample, this clonotype turned up a few times. The chain has TRBV7-2 and TRBJ2-7; D might be TRBD1 (5 bases). This CDR3 region has 13 residues. V shed 5 bases and J shed 5 bases, with 13 bases lying between them. Germline loops: CDR1 SGHTA, CDR2 FQGNSA. DNA for the CDR3: TGTGCCAGCAGCCACCAGGGTTCTGACGAGCAGTACTTC. Amino acids: CASSHQGSDEQYF.

This sequence joins TRBV15 and TRBJ2-1; possibly TRBD1 for D (6 bases). Germline values: CDR1 LNHNV, CDR2 YYDKDF (reference sequence). This CDR3 comprises 19 residues. With 3 bases removed from V and 4 bases from J, the gap between germline ends came to 25 bases. DNA of the CDR3: TGTGCCACCAGCAGTCCGAGAGCCGGACAGAGATCCTATTACAATGAGCAGTTCTTC. Protein product: CATSSPRAGQRSYYNEQFF.

This clonotype was recorded at least ten times. V is TRBV12-3 or TRBV12-4 and J is TRBJ1-6; a possible D gene is TRBD1 (5 bases). V lost 3 bases and J 8 bases, leaving 11 bases between the germline ends. The CDR3 length is 14 residues. This CDR3 reads CASSFGGLDSPLHF. The CDR3 DNA sequence: TGTGCCAGCAGTTTTGGGGGGTTGGATTCACCCCTCCACTTT.

This clonotype was picked up many times. The chain recombines TRBV12-3 or TRBV12-4 with TRBJ1-1, with D uncertain. The CDR3 runs 13 residues. The germline V and J ends were trimmed by 4 bases and 1 base, with 7 bases remaining between them. CDR3 amino acids: CASSSGPNTEAFF. The CDR3 bases are TGTGCCAGCAGTTCCGGGCCGAACACTGAAGCTTTCTTT.

The chain employs TRBV14 and TRBJ1-4; D unresolved. This CDR3 region has 14 residues. Looked up from germline, CDR1 is SGHDN and CDR2 is FVKESK. V lost 1 base, J lost 8 bases, and 11 bases lay in between. This chain's CDR3 is CASSQAQEEEKLFF. Here the CDR3 DNA reads TGTGCCAGCAGCCAAGCCCAGGAGGAGGAAAAACTGTTTTTT.

This clonotype was detected many times. The chain uses TRBV7-2 and TRBJ1-5; TRBD1 agrees at 7 bases. Germline trimming cut 1 base from V and 0 bases from J; bases unmatched to any gene: 0. Germline assignment: CDR1 SGHTA and CDR2 FQGNSA. The CDR3 is 15 amino acids. CDR3 residues: CASSLGQGSNQPQHF. The CDR3 DNA reads as TGTGCCAGCAGCTTAGGACAGGGTAGCAATCAGCCCCAGCATTTT. Full variable domain (remainder filled in from reference TRBV7-2 and TRBJ1-5): GAGVSQSPSNKVTEKGKDVELRCDPISGHTALYWYRQSLGQGLEFLIYFQGNSAPDKSGLPSDRFSAERTGGSVSTLTIQRTQQEDSAVYLCASSLGQGSNQPQHFGDGTRLSIL.

This clonotype was counted a few times. The rearrangement links TRBV9 to TRBJ2-7; D may be TRBD1 (5 bases). The germline gives CDR1 SGDLS, CDR2 YYNGEE. Trimming removed 2 bases at V and 2 bases at J, with 11 bases between. The CDR3 runs to 14 residues. CDR3 bases: TGTGCCAGCAGCGTGGCAGGGAATGCCTACGAGCAGTACTTC. Its translation is CASSVAGNAYEQYF.

This clonotype appeared many times. The J gene is TRBJ2-1, the V gene TRBV18, with D perhaps TRBD2 (5 bases). CDR1 and CDR2 (germline): KGHSH, LQKENI. V was pared by 0 bases and J by 7 bases, with 13 bases between. There are 15 residues in the CDR3. CDR3 residues: CASSPPIRGTNEQFF. CDR3 nucleotides: TGTGCCAGCTCACCACCGATCCGGGGAACGAATGAGCAGTTCTTC.